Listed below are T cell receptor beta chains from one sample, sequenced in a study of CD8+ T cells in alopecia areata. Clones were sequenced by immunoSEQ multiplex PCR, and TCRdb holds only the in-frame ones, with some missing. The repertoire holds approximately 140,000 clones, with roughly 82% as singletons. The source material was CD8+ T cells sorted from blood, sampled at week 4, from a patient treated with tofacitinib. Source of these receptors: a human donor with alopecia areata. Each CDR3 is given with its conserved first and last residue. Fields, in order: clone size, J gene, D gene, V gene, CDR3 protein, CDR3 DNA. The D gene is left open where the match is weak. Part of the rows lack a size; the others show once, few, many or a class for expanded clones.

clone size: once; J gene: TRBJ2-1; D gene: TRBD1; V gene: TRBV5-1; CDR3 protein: CASSSPGTGGNAGEQFF; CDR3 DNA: TGCGCCAGCAGCTCGCCCGGGACAGGGGGCAACGCGGGTGAGCAGTTCTTC
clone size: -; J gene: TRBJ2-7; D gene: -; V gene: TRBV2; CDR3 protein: CASSEGYLSYEQYF; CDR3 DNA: TGTGCCAGCAGTGAGGGGTATCTCTCCTACGAGCAGTACTTC
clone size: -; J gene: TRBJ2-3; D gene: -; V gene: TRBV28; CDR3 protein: CASSLMGVPTDTQYF; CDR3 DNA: TGTGCCAGCAGTTTGATGGGAGTTCCCACAGATACGCAGTATTTT
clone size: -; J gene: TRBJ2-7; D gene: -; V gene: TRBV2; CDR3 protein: CASSEGYGGPGEQYF; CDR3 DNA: TGTGCCAGCAGTGAGGGATATGGGGGGCCGGGGGAGCAGTACTTC
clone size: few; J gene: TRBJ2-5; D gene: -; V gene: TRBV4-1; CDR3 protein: CASSQVRVGYQETQYF; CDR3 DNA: TGCGCCAGCAGCCAAGTCCGTGTGGGGTACCAAGAGACCCAGTACTTC
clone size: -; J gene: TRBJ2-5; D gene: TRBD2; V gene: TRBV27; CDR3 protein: CASLGPSGGRETQYF; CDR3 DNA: TGTGCCAGCTTGGGTCCTAGCGGGGGTCGGGAGACCCAGTACTTC
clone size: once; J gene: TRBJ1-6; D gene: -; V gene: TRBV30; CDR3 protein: CAWSVLGVNSPLHF; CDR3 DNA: TGTGCCTGGAGTGTACTGGGGGTTAATTCACCCCTCCACTTT
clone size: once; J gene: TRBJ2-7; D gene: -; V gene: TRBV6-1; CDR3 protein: CASSELSGGAWGEQYF; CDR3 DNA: TGTGCCAGCAGTGAACTTTCCGGAGGGGCGTGGGGGGAGCAGTACTTC
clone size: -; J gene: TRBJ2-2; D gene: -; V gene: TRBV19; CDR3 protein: CASSITVTGELFF; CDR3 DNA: TGTGCCAGTAGTATAACGGTCACCGGGGAGCTGTTTTTT
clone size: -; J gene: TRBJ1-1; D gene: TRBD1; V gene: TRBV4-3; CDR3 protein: CASSQDLDRVDEAFF; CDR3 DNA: TGCGCCAGCAGCCAAGATCTGGACAGGGTGGATGAAGCTTTCTTT
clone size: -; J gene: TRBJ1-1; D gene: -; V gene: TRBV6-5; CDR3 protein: CASSYNLRTEAFF; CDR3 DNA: TGTGCCAGCAGTTACAATCTACGGACTGAAGCTTTCTTT
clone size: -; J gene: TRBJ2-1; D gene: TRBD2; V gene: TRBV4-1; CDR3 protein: CASSHPAGGRYNEQFF; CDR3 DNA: TGCGCCAGCAGCCATCCGGCGGGGGGGCGGTACAATGAGCAGTTCTTC
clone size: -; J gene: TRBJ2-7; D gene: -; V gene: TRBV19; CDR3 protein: CATNYEQYF; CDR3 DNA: TGTGCCACCAACTACGAGCAGTACTTC
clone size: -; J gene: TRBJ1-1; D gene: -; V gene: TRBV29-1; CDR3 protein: CSVLGGRSTEAFF; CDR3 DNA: TGCAGCGTTTTAGGGGGGAGAAGCACTGAAGCTTTCTTT
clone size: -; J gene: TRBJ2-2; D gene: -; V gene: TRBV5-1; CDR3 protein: CASSLRDWGSTGELFF; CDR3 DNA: TGCGCCAGCAGCTTACGGGACTGGGGTAGCACCGGGGAGCTGTTTTTT
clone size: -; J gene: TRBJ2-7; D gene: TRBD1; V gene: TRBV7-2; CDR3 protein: CASSPEGRTGASYEQYF; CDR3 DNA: TGTGCCAGCAGCCCAGAAGGCAGGACAGGGGCGTCCTACGAGCAGTACTTC
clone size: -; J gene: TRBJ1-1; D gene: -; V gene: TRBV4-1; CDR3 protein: CASMTVGNTEAFF; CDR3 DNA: TGCGCCAGCATGACTGTCGGGAACACTGAAGCTTTCTTT
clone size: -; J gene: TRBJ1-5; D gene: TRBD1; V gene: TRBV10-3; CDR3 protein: CAISEGTTGMNSNQPQHF; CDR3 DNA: TGTGCCATCAGTGAGGGGACGACAGGGATGAATAGCAATCAGCCCCAGCATTTT
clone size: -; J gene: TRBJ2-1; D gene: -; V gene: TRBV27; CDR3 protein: CASSLDRYNEQFF; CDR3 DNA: TGTGCCAGCAGTTTGGACAGATACAATGAGCAGTTCTTC
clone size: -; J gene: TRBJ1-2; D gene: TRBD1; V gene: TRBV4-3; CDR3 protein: CASSPLGQGSHGYTF; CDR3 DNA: TGCGCCAGCAGCCCTCTGGGACAGGGGTCCCATGGCTACACCTTC
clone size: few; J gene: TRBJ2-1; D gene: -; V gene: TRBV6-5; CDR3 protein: CASSYVLAADNEQFF; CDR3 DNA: TGTGCCAGCAGTTACGTCCTCGCGGCTGACAATGAGCAGTTCTTC
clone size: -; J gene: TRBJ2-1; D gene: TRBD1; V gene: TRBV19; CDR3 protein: CASSQRTGYNEQFF; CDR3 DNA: TGTGCCAGTAGCCAAAGGACAGGCTACAATGAGCAGTTCTTC
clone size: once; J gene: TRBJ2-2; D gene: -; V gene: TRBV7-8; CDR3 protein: CASRWDASNTGELFF; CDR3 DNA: TGTGCCAGCAGATGGGACGCTTCGAACACCGGGGAGCTGTTTTTT
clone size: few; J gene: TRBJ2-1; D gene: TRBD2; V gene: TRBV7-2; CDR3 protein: CASEGLAGSSYNEQFF; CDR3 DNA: TGTGCCAGCGAGGGACTAGCGGGGAGCTCCTACAATGAGCAGTTCTTC
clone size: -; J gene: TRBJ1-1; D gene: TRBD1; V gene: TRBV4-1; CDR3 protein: CASSPVFGRQGAGDTEAFF; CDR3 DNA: TGCGCCAGCAGCCCCGTATTTGGGAGGCAGGGGGCTGGGGACACTGAAGCTTTCTTT
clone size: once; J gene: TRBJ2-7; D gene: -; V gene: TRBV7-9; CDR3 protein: CASSPVGAPSSYEQYF; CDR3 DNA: TGTGCCAGCAGCCCCGTGGGGGCCCCGTCCTCCTACGAGCAGTACTTC
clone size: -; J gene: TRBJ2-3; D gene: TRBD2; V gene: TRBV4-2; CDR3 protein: CASSRGGTSTDTQYF; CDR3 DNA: TGTGCCAGCAGCCGGGGGGGGACTAGCACAGATACGCAGTATTTT
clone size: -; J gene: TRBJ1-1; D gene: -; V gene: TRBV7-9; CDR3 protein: CASKKQGAPEKAFF; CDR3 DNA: TGTGCCAGCAAAAAACAGGGTGCCCCGGAGAAAGCTTTCTTT
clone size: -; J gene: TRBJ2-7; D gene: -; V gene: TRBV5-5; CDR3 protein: CASSPESRSEQYF; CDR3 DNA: TGTGCCAGCAGTCCCGAATCACGGAGCGAGCAGTACTTC
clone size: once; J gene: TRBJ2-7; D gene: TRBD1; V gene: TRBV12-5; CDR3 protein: CASGLGQGESYEQYF; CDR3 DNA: TGTGCTAGTGGTTTGGGACAGGGTGAAAGCTACGAGCAGTACTTC
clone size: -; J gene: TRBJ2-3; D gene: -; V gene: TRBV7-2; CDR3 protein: CASSFRSDTQYF; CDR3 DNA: TGTGCCAGCAGCTTTAGGTCAGATACGCAGTATTTT
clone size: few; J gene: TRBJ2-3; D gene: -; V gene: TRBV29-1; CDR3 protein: CSVQGPDTQYF; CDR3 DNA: TGCAGCGTCCAGGGTCCAGATACGCAGTATTTT
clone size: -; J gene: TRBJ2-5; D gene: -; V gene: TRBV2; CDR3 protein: CASRSGFVETQYF; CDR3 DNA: TGTGCCAGCAGATCAGGTTTCGTCGAGACCCAGTACTTC
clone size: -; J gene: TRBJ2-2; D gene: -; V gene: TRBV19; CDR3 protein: CASSLPGRNTGELFF; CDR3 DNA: TGTGCCAGTAGCCTTCCCGGGAGGAACACCGGGGAGCTGTTTTTT
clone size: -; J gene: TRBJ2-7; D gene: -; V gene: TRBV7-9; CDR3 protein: CASSTGDGHRAYEQYF; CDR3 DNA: TGTGCCAGCAGCACAGGAGATGGCCACAGGGCTTACGAGCAGTACTTC
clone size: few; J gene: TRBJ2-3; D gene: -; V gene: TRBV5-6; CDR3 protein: CASTTQAGATDTQYF; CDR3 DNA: TGTGCCAGCACCACACAGGCAGGGGCCACAGATACGCAGTATTTT
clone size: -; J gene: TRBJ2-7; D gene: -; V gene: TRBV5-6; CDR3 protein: CASSSSYEQYF; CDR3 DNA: TGTGCCAGCAGCTCATCCTACGAGCAGTACTTC